This is a list of T cell receptor beta chains from one sample in a study of patients and donors after allogeneic stem cell transplantation. Via MiXCR, TCRdb re-called the RT-PCR reads, giving one row per CDR3 protein. There are about 150,000 distinct CDR3 sequences in the sample; approximately 40% occur only once, and around 50% lies in the top ten. The sequenced material came from blood, either unsorted or a sorted T cell fraction (not recorded which). The receptor source for this set is a human donor who was either an allogeneic HSCT recipient or a stem cell or donor lymphocyte infusion donor (not recorded which). It is not recorded whose cells these are; they may come from a transplant donor. The CDR3 runs from the conserved cysteine through the conserved F or W. The order of the fields is CDR3 protein, V gene.

cdr3_aa: CASSFSDSYNSPLHF; v_call: TRBV6-1
cdr3_aa: CASSYTLTGVGTF; v_call: TRBV6-6
cdr3_aa: CASSSWTANTEAFF; v_call: TRBV27
cdr3_aa: CASSPDGYTEAFF; v_call: TRBV12-3/TRBV12-4
cdr3_aa: CASSRGPEEGYGYTF; v_call: TRBV7-9
cdr3_aa: CSAATGKNTEAFF; v_call: TRBV20-1
cdr3_aa: CASSRFGEAGSPGNTIYF; v_call: TRBV12-3/TRBV12-4
cdr3_aa: CASSPRAGDSGNTIYF; v_call: TRBV27
cdr3_aa: CASSTPLAGRSDTQYF; v_call: TRBV6-6
cdr3_aa: CASSPRDSLNTEAFF; v_call: TRBV4-2
cdr3_aa: CASSLTRSDYGYTF; v_call: TRBV7-9
cdr3_aa: CASSLLTGSNYGYTF; v_call: TRBV4-3
cdr3_aa: CASSLSGSAWGPEAFF; v_call: TRBV5-1
cdr3_aa: CASNPTYYNRHGYTF; v_call: TRBV6-6
cdr3_aa: CSTLQGAGEAFF; v_call: TRBV20-1
cdr3_aa: CASSYRLTDTQYF; v_call: TRBV5-1
cdr3_aa: CASSFFLQGRDEKLFF; v_call: TRBV28
cdr3_aa: CSARAGQGVNEQFF; v_call: TRBV20-1
cdr3_aa: CASSRAVGDNEQFF; v_call: TRBV18
cdr3_aa: CASSLTGTGRSPLHF; v_call: TRBV5-1
cdr3_aa: CASSAADGNYGYTF; v_call: TRBV9
cdr3_aa: CASSYTGQGWASGGHNEQFF; v_call: TRBV6-2/TRBV6-3
cdr3_aa: CASRLQGVPYNSPLHF; v_call: TRBV6-5
cdr3_aa: CASSFVSGGHNEQFF; v_call: TRBV12-3/TRBV12-4
cdr3_aa: CASSPGSGDEQFF; v_call: TRBV3-1
cdr3_aa: CASSSTGVYGYTF; v_call: TRBV2
cdr3_aa: CASSPGPGTNTIYF; v_call: TRBV5-1
cdr3_aa: CASSPSVRDEQFF; v_call: TRBV12-3/TRBV12-4
cdr3_aa: CASSGQGRGVETQYF; v_call: TRBV14
cdr3_aa: CASSFPGTDTQYF; v_call: TRBV7-2
cdr3_aa: CASSFTGGPYGYTF; v_call: TRBV12-3/TRBV12-4
cdr3_aa: CASSAPGTGDEKLFF; v_call: TRBV25-1
cdr3_aa: CASSQAGASGYTF; v_call: TRBV3-1
cdr3_aa: CASSLVSGTHTNQPQHF; v_call: TRBV7-6
cdr3_aa: CASSQPGEISSPLHF; v_call: TRBV4-2
cdr3_aa: CASSYKGKYEQYF; v_call: TRBV12-3/TRBV12-4
cdr3_aa: CASSLSMPLRDIQYF; v_call: TRBV27
cdr3_aa: CASSERTNSPLHF; v_call: TRBV25-1
cdr3_aa: CASSLVVGLKRAQHF; v_call: TRBV12-3/TRBV12-4
cdr3_aa: CAIRAGNTQYF; v_call: TRBV10-3
cdr3_aa: CASTAPSYNEQFF; v_call: TRBV9
cdr3_aa: CASSFGTASYEQYF; v_call: TRBV28
cdr3_aa: CASSFTSSDTDTQYF; v_call: TRBV7-3
cdr3_aa: CASSYGSGESYEQYF; v_call: TRBV6-2/TRBV6-3
cdr3_aa: CSARGSGGADTQYF; v_call: TRBV20-1
cdr3_aa: CASSLGQGEAFF; v_call: TRBV27
cdr3_aa: CATSRDGGNTIYF; v_call: TRBV15
cdr3_aa: CASSRGTKQETQYF; v_call: TRBV7-9
cdr3_aa: CARQDTQSPEAFF; v_call: TRBV10-1
cdr3_aa: CASSRLAAWSYNEQFF; v_call: TRBV12-3/TRBV12-4
cdr3_aa: CASSSTPGISAEAFF; v_call: TRBV7-3
cdr3_aa: CASRLALETGELFF; v_call: TRBV3-1
cdr3_aa: CASTQEGAVTGELFF; v_call: TRBV12-3/TRBV12-4
cdr3_aa: CASSSPGLHTDTQYF; v_call: TRBV9
cdr3_aa: CASSQDRGLDEQFF; v_call: TRBV3-1
cdr3_aa: CASSVDGSWTEAFF; v_call: TRBV9
cdr3_aa: CASSRDRGDYGYTF; v_call: TRBV3-1
cdr3_aa: CASRKTGVSEAFF; v_call: TRBV12-3/TRBV12-4
cdr3_aa: CASSGTSEQFF; v_call: TRBV2
cdr3_aa: CATRKDNEQFF; v_call: TRBV24-1